Below, 28 T cell receptor beta chains from the same sample are listed, as sequenced in a study of shared clonotypes between healthy human individuals. Assay used: immunoSEQ multiplex PCR; TCRdb lists only in-frame clones, some missing. The data hold over 2 million clones, with 85% to 95% observed a single time. The sample comprised naive CD4+ T cells sorted from blood. Subset indicated: CD45RA+ positively selected. The source of these receptors is a man aged 18 to 30 in good health.

CDR3 in amino acids: CASSPVDTRSYNSPLHF. Written as DNA, the CDR3 is TGTGCCAGCTCACCAGTGGACACCCGCTCCTATAATTCACCCCTCCACTTT. The chain links TRBV18 to TRBJ1-6, with TRBD1 as a possible D gene (5 bases). Trimming removed 2 bases from V and 0 bases from J, with 11 bases in between. The CDR3 is made up of 17 amino acids. Germline CDR1 reads KGHSH; CDR2 reads LQKENI. Looking up the rest from reference TRBV18 and TRBJ1-6 gives the full variable domain: NAGVMQNPRHLVRRRGQEARLRCSPMKGHSHVYWYRQLPEEGLKFMVYLQKENIIDESGMPKERFSAEFPKEGPSILRIQQVVRGDSAAYFCASSPVDTRSYNSPLHFGNGTRLTVT.

The chain couples TRBV6-1 to TRBJ1-2, with no clear D. Germline V gene data show CDR1 as MNHNS and CDR2 as SASEGT. The V gene lost 1 base and the J gene lost 4 bases, with 13 bases spanning the gap. The CDR3 loop spans 15 amino acids. CDR3 nucleotides: TGTGCCAGCAGTGAAGACCCGTCGTCCCGCTATGGCTACACCTTC. This codes for CASSEDPSSRYGYTF.

Concerning this clone: A much larger clone lies one base from this, so it may be a read error. V and J are TRBV20-1 and TRBJ1-5; D is ambiguous. The CDR3 is 10 amino acids. Germline values: CDR1 DFQATT, CDR2 SNEGSKA (reference sequence). CDR3 in DNA: TGCAGTGCTAGCACTCAGCCCCAGCGTTTT. Translation gives CSASTQPQRF.

The chain combines TRBV6-6 with TRBJ2-7; D is tentatively TRBD1 or TRBD2 (5 bases each). The CDR3 has 14 residues. Germline V gene sequence: CDR1 MNHNY, CDR2 SVGAGI (reference sequence). V shed 2 bases and J shed 1 base, with 9 bases lying between them. The CDR3 reads CASSYGGESYEQYF. In DNA, the CDR3 is TGTGCCAGCAGTTACGGGGGAGAATCCTACGAGCAGTACTTC.

On this clone: Its ends do not fully match the called genes, so a read error is possible. The V and J genes are TRBV20-1 and TRBJ2-7; the D gene could be TRBD1 or TRBD2 (5 bases each). CDR3 length equals 10 residues. CDR1 is DFQATT, CDR2 SNEGSKA, per germline (reference sequence). The CDR3, as DNA: TGCAGTGCTAGTTTCGGGACGGTGGTCTTC. Amino acids: CSASFGTVVF.

Here the CDR3 reads CASSEHPGVNSPLHF. The DNA of the CDR3 is TGTGCCAGCAGTGAACACCCAGGGGTAAATTCACCCCTCCACTTT. This chain links TRBV6-1 with TRBJ1-6, with D perhaps matching TRBD1 (6 bases). Germline CDR1 MNHNS, CDR2 SASEGT. The germline V and J ends were trimmed by 2 bases and 7 bases, with 12 bases remaining between them. This CDR3 region has 15 residues.

The chain joins TRBV7-9 to TRBJ1-2, with D hard to call. Trimming took off 4 bases at V and 4 bases at J, with 7 bases between the two ends. The CDR3 has 12 residues. Germline loops: CDR1 SEHNR, CDR2 FQNEAQ (reference sequence). The chain's CDR3 is CASSSGIYGYTF. Written as DNA, the CDR3 is TGTGCCAGCAGCTCGGGAATCTATGGCTACACCTTC. The complete variable domain, with remaining parts taken from reference TRBV7-9 and TRBJ1-2, reads DTGVSQNPRHKITKRGQNVTFRCDPISEHNRLYWYRQTLGQGPEFLTYFQNEAQLEKSRLLSDRFSAERPKGSFSTLEIQRTEQGDSAMYLCASSSGIYGYTFGSGTRLTVV.

CDR3 sequence (DNA): TGTGCCAGCAGCGTAGATATGGTCGTGAATGAGCAGTTCTTC. Translated: CASSVDMVVNEQFF. The chain uses TRBV9 and TRBJ2-1; the D is unclear. The germline gives CDR1 SGDLS, CDR2 YYNGEE. Trimming shortened V by 0 bases and J by 7 bases, and 11 bases separated the two germline ends. This CDR3 has 14 amino acids.

This chain joins TRBV10-2 and TRBJ2-3; D unresolved. Germline CDR1 reads WSHSY; CDR2 reads SAAADI. The CDR3 has 13 amino acids. With 4 bases removed from V and 0 bases from J, the gap between germline ends came to 5 bases. The CDR3 DNA reads as TGCGCCAGCAGTGTCCCTAGCACAGATACGCAGTATTTT. It specifies CASSVPSTDTQYF.

This clone was counted once. The rearrangement uses TRBV5-1 and TRBJ2-4, with a weak D call TRBD2 (5 bases). Trimming left V 6 bases short and J 6 bases short, with 16 bases between. CDR3 length: 14 amino acids. Germline CDR1 is SGHRS and CDR2 is YFSETQ. Here the CDR3 reads CASNPEAFLNIQYF. The CDR3 DNA sequence: TGCGCCAGCAACCCGGAGGCCTTCCTAAACATTCAGTACTTC.

This clone occurred once. CDR3: CASSVDIGNSPLHF. The DNA of the CDR3 is TGTGCCAGCAGCGTAGATATCGGGAATTCACCCCTCCACTTT. The rearrangement links TRBV9 to TRBJ1-6, with D unclear. This CDR3 is built from 14 residues. Germline assignment: CDR1 SGDLS and CDR2 YYNGEE. The V gene lost 0 bases and the J gene lost 7 bases, with 8 bases spanning the gap.

V is TRBV2 and J is TRBJ1-5; D may be TRBD1 (6 bases). Germline V gene sequence: CDR1 SNHLY, CDR2 FYNNEI. This CDR3 has 14 residues. Trimming shortened V by 6 bases and J by 7 bases, and 16 bases separated the two germline ends. The CDR3 here is CASSITGNGQPQHF. The CDR3 DNA follows: TGTGCCAGCAGCATTACAGGGAATGGGCAGCCCCAGCATTTT. Complete variable domain (other parts from reference TRBV2 and TRBJ1-5): EPEVTQTPSHQVTQMGQEVILRCVPISNHLYFYWYRQILGQKVEFLVSFYNNEISEKSEIFDDQFSVERPDGSNFTLKIRSTKLEDSAMYFCASSITGNGQPQHFGDGTRLSIL.

The chain carries TRBV18 and TRBJ2-2, with D tentatively TRBD1 (5 bases). The CDR3 sequence is 14 residues long. Trimming shortened V by 2 bases and J by 3 bases, and 7 bases separated the two germline ends. From germline, CDR1 is KGHSH and CDR2 LQKENI. The CDR3 spells CASSPGAYTGELFF. CDR3 in DNA: TGTGCCAGCTCACCAGGGGCCTACACCGGGGAGCTGTTTTTT. The variable domain in full, completed from reference TRBV18 and TRBJ2-2, reads NAGVMQNPRHLVRRRGQEARLRCSPMKGHSHVYWYRQLPEEGLKFMVYLQKENIIDESGMPKERFSAEFPKEGPSILRIQQVVRGDSAAYFCASSPGAYTGELFFGEGSRLTVL.

This clone was seen only once. The genes are TRBV7-9 and TRBJ2-2; 10 positions match TRBD1. Germline V gene data show CDR1 as SEHNR and CDR2 as FQNEAQ (reference sequence). V dropped 5 bases and J dropped 1; count of bases not matched to a gene: 4. The CDR3 totals 16 residues. Written as DNA, the CDR3 is TGTGCCAGCAGCAGACAGGGGGCGTGGAACACCGGGGAGCTGTTTTTT. This codes for CASSRQGAWNTGELFF.

The CDR3 DNA is TGTGCCAGCAGCGTAGCCCTTGGCGGGTCAGGTGGCTACACCTTC. This gives the protein CASSVALGGSGGYTF. The chain combines TRBV9 with TRBJ1-2; D uncertain. The CDR3 runs 15 residues. Germline V gene sequence: CDR1 SGDLS, CDR2 YYNGEE. V dropped 0 bases and J dropped 7 bases, with 16 bases sitting between them.

A single count supports this clone. The J gene is TRBJ1-6, the V gene TRBV7-2; weak D call: TRBD1 (5 bases). V lost 3 bases and J 10 bases, leaving 13 bases between the germline ends. The CDR3 spans 14 residues. Germline V CDR1 and CDR2: SGHTA, FQGNSA. The CDR3 reads CASSFSRGSSPLHF. CDR3 DNA: TGTGCCAGCAGCTTTTCTAGGGGAAGCTCACCCCTCCACTTT.

V is TRBV6-4 and J is TRBJ2-5; the D gene is possibly TRBD1 (6 bases). CDR3 length: 15 residues. The V end lost 7 bases, the J end lost 2 bases, and 17 bases lay between the germline ends. CDR1 is MRHNA, CDR2 SNTAGT, per germline. In DNA, the CDR3 is TGTGCCAGCACCTCCTGCCGGGACAAACAAGAGACCCAGTACTTC. Protein: CASTSCRDKQETQYF.

The chain combines TRBV6-4 with TRBJ2-2; D remains unclear. Germline CDR1 is MRHNA and CDR2 is SNTAGT. The CDR3 totals 12 residues. V lost 5 bases to trimming and J lost 3 bases, with 4 bases between them. This CDR3 reads CASSSYTGELFF. CDR3 bases: TGTGCCAGCAGTTCTTACACCGGGGAGCTGTTTTTT.

V gene TRBV5-1 combines with J gene TRBJ2-7; 13 bases fit TRBD2. With 0 bases clipped from V and 6 bases from J, the junction kept 6 bases outside the gene matches. Germline CDR1 SGHRS, CDR2 YFSETQ. This CDR3 is built from 16 residues. Written as DNA, the CDR3 is TGCGCCAGCAGCTTGGCACCCGGGACTAGCGGGGTCGAGCAGTACTTC. Translating it yields CASSLAPGTSGVEQYF.

V usage is TRBV7-2 and J usage is TRBJ2-2; possible D gene TRBD1, 6 bases. The V gene's germline CDR1 is SGHTA and CDR2 FQGNSA. The V and J ends lost 5 bases and 2 bases respectively, with 15 bases between them. The CDR3 totals 16 residues. Here the CDR3 DNA reads TGTGCCAGCAGCCCCTTTCAGGGGTTTAACACCGGGGAGCTGTTTTTT. Protein product: CASSPFQGFNTGELFF.

The V and J genes are TRBV30 and TRBJ2-7, with D perhaps TRBD2 (6 bases). V was pared by 3 bases and J by 0 bases, with 12 bases between. Germline V gene lookup returns CDR1 GTSNPN and CDR2 SVGIG (reference sequence). This CDR3 contains 14 residues. The CDR3 sequence: CAWRRDPRSYEQYF. The CDR3 DNA sequence: TGTGCCTGGAGGCGGGACCCGCGCTCCTACGAGCAGTACTTC.

The table lists this clone with a count of one. This CDR3 is CASRARTKNSGANVLTF. Here the CDR3 DNA reads TGTGCCAGTAGAGCCCGGACAAAAAATTCTGGGGCCAACGTCCTGACTTTC. The rearrangement joins TRBV19 to TRBJ2-6, with a possible D match to TRBD1 (5 bases). Germline V lookup: CDR1 LNHDA, CDR2 SQIVND (reference sequence). V lost 6 bases to trimming and J lost 1 base, with 16 bases between them. This CDR3 is 17 amino acids long.

The chain recombines TRBV18 with TRBJ2-7; possibly TRBD1 or TRBD2 for D (9 bases each). This CDR3 has 15 residues. Looked up from germline, CDR1 is KGHSH and CDR2 is LQKENI. The V and J ends lost 6 bases and 1 base respectively, with 16 bases between them. CDR3: CASSLAGQGSYEQYF. In DNA, the CDR3 is TGTGCCAGCTCTCTAGCGGGACAGGGATCCTACGAGCAGTACTTC.

To note about this clone: This same CDR3 is encoded by further DNA sequences in the sample. This chain uses TRBV5-4 with TRBJ1-2; D not certain. The CDR3 is 14 residues long. The germline CDR1 and CDR2 sequences are SGHNT and YYREEE (reference sequence). The V gene lost 2 bases and the J gene lost 2 bases, with 10 bases spanning the gap. The CDR3 spells CASSLGPENYGYTF. DNA of the CDR3: TGTGCCAGCAGCTTAGGTCCAGAGAACTATGGCTACACCTTC. Full variable domain (rest looked up from reference TRBV5-4 and TRBJ1-2): ETGVTQSPTHLIKTRGQQVTLRCSSQSGHNTVSWYQQALGQGPQFIFQYYREEENGRGNFPPRFSGLQFPNYSSELNVNALELDDSALYLCASSLGPENYGYTFGSGTRLTVV.

V gene TRBV29-1 combines with J gene TRBJ1-1; D call uncertain. Germline-derived CDR1 and CDR2 are SQVTM and ANQGSEA. Trimming shortened V by 4 bases and J by 0 bases, and 6 bases separated the two germline ends. This CDR3 has 12 residues. Written as DNA, the CDR3 is TGCAGCGTTGTTTTGATGAACACTGAAGCTTTCTTT. It codes for CSVVLMNTEAFF.

The chain has TRBV7-2 and TRBJ1-6; 7 bases fit TRBD1. Trimming at V came to 1 base and at J to 6 bases, leaving 3 bases not matched to a gene. The CDR3 sequence is 15 residues long. From germline, CDR1 is SGHTA and CDR2 FQGNSA. DNA for the CDR3: TGTGCCAGCAGCTTAGAACAGGGGCCTAATTCACCCCTCCACTTT. It specifies CASSLEQGPNSPLHF. Full variable domain (remainder filled in from reference TRBV7-2 and TRBJ1-6): GAGVSQSPSNKVTEKGKDVELRCDPISGHTALYWYRQSLGQGLEFLIYFQGNSAPDKSGLPSDRFSAERTGGSVSTLTIQRTQQEDSAVYLCASSLEQGPNSPLHFGNGTRLTVT.

This sequence joins TRBV18 and TRBJ2-7, with TRBD1 identical over 10 bases. The CDR3 consists of 14 residues. Germline V gene lookup returns CDR1 KGHSH and CDR2 LQKENI. Trimming cost V 3 bases and J 5 bases; bases outside gene matches: 4. The CDR3 sequence: CASSPGTGDHEQYF. The DNA of the CDR3 is TGTGCCAGCTCACCCGGGACAGGGGACCACGAGCAGTACTTC.

Regarding this clone: Other DNA sequences of this sample code for an identical CDR3. The rearrangement uses TRBV18 and TRBJ1-2; D gene unclear. The CDR3 length is 13 residues. Germline V gene lookup returns CDR1 KGHSH and CDR2 LQKENI. With 3 bases removed from V and 2 bases from J, the gap between germline ends came to 7 bases. In nucleotides, the CDR3 is TGTGCCAGCTCACCCGGGCCCAACTATGGCTACACCTTC. Translation gives CASSPGPNYGYTF.